One sample yielded the 25 T cell receptor beta chains listed below, sequenced in a study of regulatory T cells in long-lasting Graves disease. CDR3-region Arm-PCR and iRepertoire HTBI primers produced the TCR beta libraries. TCRdb passed the multiplex PCR reads through MiXCR, listing each CDR3 protein once. Here the sample spans roughly 360,000 distinct CDR3 sequences, about 10% being singletons. Time point given: newly diagnosed GD, antithyroid drugs for less than 3 months. PBMC-extracted RNA yielded the TCR library. These data were likewise used in another study, on T cells in Graves' hyperthyroidism and ophthalmopathy.

The specimen comprised peripheral blood mononuclear cells (PBMCs), sampled at new diagnosis, from a patient treated with antithyroid drugs. The receptor set was obtained from a woman between 18 and 30 years old with Graves disease.

This clonotype was recorded many times. This sequence joins TRBV29-1 and TRBJ2-1; D unresolved. CDR3 length: 14 amino acids. Germline V gene data show CDR1 as SQVTM and CDR2 as ANQGSEA. V lost 1 base and J 6 bases, leaving 13 bases between the germline ends. The CDR3 reads CSVEGTGRINEQFF. DNA of the CDR3: TGCAGCGTTGAAGGGACGGGCAGGATCAATGAGCAGTTCTTC.

As DNA, the CDR3 is TGTGCCAGCAGTGAAGCGGGAGGACCCGATACGCAGTATTTT. Translated: CASSEAGGPDTQYF. The chain combines TRBV2 with TRBJ2-3; a weak D match, TRBD2 (6 bases). Trimming stripped 0 bases from V and 6 bases from J, with 10 bases between. This CDR3 region has 14 residues. Germline V gene sequence: CDR1 SNHLY, CDR2 FYNNEI. The full variable domain, rest sourced from reference TRBV2 and TRBJ2-3, is EPEVTQTPSHQVTQMGQEVILRCVPISNHLYFYWYRQILGQKVEFLVSFYNNEISEKSEIFDDQFSVERPDGSNFTLKIRSTKLEDSAMYFCASSEAGGPDTQYFGPGTRLTVL.

This clonotype was found many times. The chain employs TRBV20-1 and TRBJ1-1, with 7 positions matching TRBD1. CDR1 is DFQATT, CDR2 SNEGSKA, per germline (reference sequence). This CDR3 is built from 11 residues. J was trimmed by 7 bases and V by 8 bases; bases with no gene match: 7. CDR3: CSSLRGREAFF. For the CDR3, the DNA is TGCAGTTCCCTTAGGGGGCGTGAAGCTTTCTTT.

At least ten counts were recorded for this clonotype. V is TRBV11-3 and J is TRBJ2-1, with TRBD2 identical over 8 bases. Trimming removed 4 bases from V and 4 bases from J; junction bases left unmatched: 6. Germline V gives CDR1 SGHNT, CDR2 YENEEA. The CDR3 contains 15 residues. CDR3 amino acids: CASSSGGAGYNEQFF. The CDR3 nucleotides read TGTGCCAGCAGCTCGGGGGGGGCGGGTTACAATGAGCAGTTCTTC.

This clonotype was seen ten or more times. The rearrangement uses TRBV2 and TRBJ1-5; D call uncertain. V gave up 6 bases and J gave up 0 bases, with 12 bases separating them. CDR1 is SNHLY and CDR2 is FYNNEI in the germline V gene. This CDR3 region has 15 residues. CDR3 nucleotide sequence: TGTGCCAGCAGCTTACTAGACGGTAGCAATCAGCCCCAGCATTTT. Translated: CASSLLDGSNQPQHF.

The chain is built from TRBV20-1 and TRBJ2-7; 10 bases fit TRBD2. With V trimmed by 5 bases and J by 2 bases, 6 bases remained unmatched. Germline CDR1 is DFQATT and CDR2 is SNEGSKA (reference sequence). This CDR3 contains 14 residues. The CDR3 loop is CSAPWTSGTYEQYF. In DNA, the CDR3 is TGCAGTGCTCCCTGGACTAGCGGAACCTACGAGCAGTACTTC.

The CDR3 bases are TGTGCCAGCAGCTTCACTCCGGGACTAGCGAGCACCGGGGAGCTGTTTTTT. Translation: CASSFTPGLASTGELFF. The J gene is TRBJ2-2, the V gene TRBV7-6, with TRBD2 matching 10 bases. CDR1 is SGHVS and CDR2 is FNYEAQ in the germline V gene. CDR3 length: 17 residues. V trimming: 3 bases; J trimming: 4 bases; junction bases outside the gene matches: 8.

This clonotype came up many times. This chain connects TRBV6-2 or TRBV6-3 to TRBJ2-4; a weak D match, TRBD2 (6 bases). The CDR3 covers 19 residues. The ends were cut back, 0 bases at V and 1 base at J, with 19 bases in the middle. Germline CDR1 is MNHEY and CDR2 is SVGEGT. CDR3 residues: CASSYSVQGGSPAKNIQYF. CDR3 bases: TGTGCCAGCAGTTACTCGGTTCAGGGAGGTAGTCCGGCCAAAAACATTCAGTACTTC.

This clonotype was recorded many times. The chain carries TRBV5-1 and TRBJ2-7; 7 positions match TRBD1. There are 14 residues in the CDR3. J gave up 5 bases and V 5 bases, and 10 bases lay outside the gene matches. From germline, CDR1 is SGHRS and CDR2 YFSETQ. The CDR3, as DNA: TGCGCCAGCAGTCGACAGGGCCAGGGGAACGAGCAGTACTTC. Translating gives CASSRQGQGNEQYF.

This clonotype was counted ten times or more. This sequence joins TRBV12-3 or TRBV12-4 and TRBJ1-2; no clear D gene. The CDR3 contains 15 residues. V was clipped by 5 bases and J by 5 bases, with 18 bases between them. The CDR3 DNA is TGTGCCAGCAGTCCCTCACACCGAGCGAGGTATGGCTACACCTTC. Translated: CASSPSHRARYGYTF.

The gene calls are TRBV20-1 and TRBJ2-7; 8 bases match TRBD1. CDR3 length: 14 amino acids. The ends lost 3 bases at V and 0 bases at J; junction bases unmatched: 4. The germline V gene has CDR1 DFQATT and CDR2 SNEGSKA (reference sequence). The CDR3 reads CSARAGGVSYEQYV. The CDR3 DNA is TGCAGTGCTAGGGCAGGGGGCGTCTCCTACGAGCAGTACGTC.

This clonotype was counted many times. The rearrangement uses TRBV24-1 and TRBJ2-1; TRBD2 aligns across 12 bases. Germline V gives CDR1 KGHDR, CDR2 SFDVKD. This CDR3 region has 17 residues. Germline trimming cut 1 base from V and 5 bases from J; bases unmatched to any gene: 5. The CDR3 here is CATSDFRLAGEDNEQFF. The CDR3 DNA sequence: TGTGCCACCAGTGATTTTAGACTAGCGGGAGAGGACAATGAGCAGTTCTTC.

Regarding this clonotype: This may be a read error: a much more frequent sequence differs by one nucleotide. Written as DNA, the CDR3 is TGTGCCAGCAGCGTAGAGGTAGCAGGGGCCCAGTACTTC. As protein: CASSVEVAGAQYF. The chain couples TRBV9 to TRBJ2-5, with D tentatively TRBD1 (6 bases). Germline CDR1 SGDLS, CDR2 YYNGEE. This CDR3 has 13 amino acids. V lost 0 bases and J lost 9, with 12 bases in between.

At least ten counts were recorded for this clonotype. This sequence joins TRBV7-2 and TRBJ2-1; no clear D gene. Germline CDR1 SGHTA, CDR2 FQGNSA. Trimming took 1 base from V and 10 from J, leaving 8 bases between them. The CDR3 length is 12 residues. The CDR3: CASSLGRWEQFF. In DNA form, the CDR3 reads TGTGCCAGCAGCTTAGGGCGGTGGGAGCAGTTCTTC.

This clonotype was observed at least ten times. This chain uses TRBV28 with TRBJ2-5; D gene uncertain. CDR3 length: 12 residues. Trimming took off 3 bases at V and 5 bases at J, with 7 bases between the two ends. Germline V gene sequence: CDR1 MDHEN, CDR2 SYDVKM. Here the CDR3 DNA reads TGTGCCAGCAGTTTCAATAGGGAGACCCAGTACTTC. It is translated as CASSFNRETQYF.

This clonotype was seen at least ten times. This chain uses TRBV6-2 or TRBV6-3 with TRBJ1-1; D is possibly TRBD1 (6 bases). Trimming took off 2 bases at V and 6 bases at J, with 10 bases between the two ends. The length of the CDR3 is 13 residues. Per the germline V gene, CDR1 is MNHEY and CDR2 is SVGEGT. In DNA, the CDR3 is TGTGCCAGCAGTTACCCGGGACATCCTGAAGCTTTCTTT. Its protein is CASSYPGHPEAFF.

This clonotype was seen at least ten times. CDR3 residues: CASSTSGTAKAFF. The CDR3 DNA reads TGTGCCAGTAGTACCTCCGGGACAGCTAAAGCTTTCTTT. J is TRBJ1-1 and V is TRBV19; 7 bases align to TRBD1. CDR1 is LNHDA and CDR2 is SQIVND in the germline V gene (reference sequence). Trimming took 4 bases from V and 9 from J; bases not matched to a gene: 8. The CDR3 covers 13 residues.

In its sample, this clonotype was seen many times. V usage is TRBV5-1 and J usage is TRBJ2-3; D possibly uses TRBD1 or TRBD2 (6 bases each). V was pared by 3 bases and J by 6 bases, with 14 bases between. CDR1 is SGHRS, CDR2 YFSETQ, per germline. The CDR3 sequence is 14 residues long. The CDR3 loop reads CASSSTGRMDTQYF. In DNA form, the CDR3 reads TGCGCCAGCAGCTCAACAGGGAGGATGGATACGCAGTATTTT. The variable domain in full, with the rest retrieved from reference TRBV5-1 and TRBJ2-3, is KAGVTQTPRYLIKTRGQQVTLSCSPISGHRSVSWYQQTPGQGLQFLFEYFSETQRNKGNFPGRFSGRQFSNSRSEMNVSTLELGDSALYLCASSSTGRMDTQYFGPGTRLTVL.

J is TRBJ2-1 and V is TRBV7-8; the D gene is possibly TRBD2 (6 bases). The CDR3 length is 15 residues. Germline CDR1 SGHVS, CDR2 FQNEAQ. Between the trimmed V and J ends, which lost 0 bases and 5 bases, there was a span of 11 bases. The CDR3: CASSLARDFHNEQFF. The CDR3 DNA reads as TGTGCCAGCAGCTTAGCCAGGGACTTCCACAATGAGCAGTTCTTC. The complete variable domain, with remaining parts taken from reference TRBV7-8 and TRBJ2-1, reads GAGVSQSPRYKVAKRGQDVALRCDPISGHVSLFWYQQALGQGPEFLTYFQNEAQLDKSGLPSDRFFAERPEGSVSTLKIQRTQQEDSAVYLCASSLARDFHNEQFFGPGTRLTVL.

This clonotype was counted many times. The chain has TRBV11-3 and TRBJ1-1; the D is unclear. Deletions cut 6 bases from V and 13 bases from J, with 18 bases between. This CDR3 spans 12 amino acids. Germline V gene lookup returns CDR1 SGHNT and CDR2 YENEEA. The CDR3: CASRSGHGMVFF. The CDR3 DNA reads TGTGCCAGCAGGTCCGGTCACGGGATGGTTTTCTTT.

The sample holds many counts of this clonotype. The chain carries TRBV28 and TRBJ2-3; D unresolved. Germline V gene sequence: CDR1 MDHEN, CDR2 SYDVKM. This CDR3 contains 13 residues. V was trimmed by 7 bases and J by 4 bases, leaving 12 bases between them. The DNA for the CDR3 is TGTGCCAGCAAGAGGTTATCCTCAGATACGCAGTATTTT. This gives the protein CASKRLSSDTQYF. The full variable domain, its missing parts supplied by reference TRBV28 and TRBJ2-3, is DVKVTQSSRYLVKRTGEKVFLECVQDMDHENMFWYRQDPGLGLRLIYFSYDVKMKEKGDIPEGYSVSREKKERFSLILESASTNQTSMYLCASKRLSSDTQYFGPGTRLTVL.

This clonotype was picked up many times. The chain recombines TRBV6-2 or TRBV6-3 with TRBJ2-7, with 11 bases fitting TRBD2. The V segment lost 8 bases and the J segment 3 bases; nucleotides outside the gene matches: 18. Germline V gene lookup returns CDR1 MNHEY and CDR2 SVGEGT. CDR3 length equals 18 residues. CDR3: CASVNGRLAGKLFYEQYF. The CDR3 nucleotides are TGTGCCAGCGTCAACGGGAGACTAGCGGGGAAACTCTTCTACGAGCAGTACTTC.

The CDR3 nucleotides read TGTGCCAGCAGTTACCTCCCAGGGGTCCTAGCGGGAGTTGTCGGCGAGCAGTTCTTC. Its protein product is CASSYLPGVLAGVVGEQFF. The chain recombines TRBV6-2 or TRBV6-3 with TRBJ2-1, with 10 nucleotides matching TRBD2. Per the germline V gene, CDR1 is MNHEY and CDR2 is SVGEGT. V was pared by 2 bases and J by 10 bases, with 20 bases of the junction left unmatched. This CDR3 has 19 amino acids.

The rearrangement uses TRBV7-9 and TRBJ2-1; 10 bases agree with TRBD2. V shed 4 bases, J shed 7 bases, and the junction held 10 bases outside the gene matches. The CDR3 sequence is 16 residues long. The germline V gene has CDR1 SEHNR and CDR2 FQNEAQ (reference sequence). This CDR3 reads CASSSRGSGGGNEQFF. As DNA, the CDR3 is TGTGCCAGCAGCTCCCGGGGGAGCGGGGGGGGGAATGAGCAGTTCTTC.

This clonotype appeared a few times. Given a much more abundant clone one base away, this may be a read error. This chain connects TRBV25-1 to TRBJ2-1; D is unclear. This CDR3 comprises 10 residues. The germline CDR1 and CDR2 sequences are MGHDK and SYGVNS. CDR3 sequence (DNA): TGTGCCAGCGGTGACAATGAGCAGTTCTTC. Translating gives CASGDNEQFF.